These T cell receptor beta chains were read from a single sample in a study of T cells after somatic rescue of genetic block. Here immunoSEQ multiplex PCR was the method, and the copy in TCRdb shows in-frame clones only, minus some. The sample lists roughly 11,000 clones; about four fifths were seen once. Material: peripheral blood mononuclear cells (PBMCs). The receptors derive from a boy younger than 18. The CDR3 runs from the conserved cysteine through the conserved F or W. A D gene is named only where the DNA matches it firmly. A clone size is listed for some rows: how often the clone was seen (once, few, many), or a class if it is expanded.

D,size,J,V,CDR3,DNA
-,-,TRBJ2-4,TRBV19,CASSIMGQLNIQYF,TGTGCCAGTAGTATAATGGGCCAGTTGAACATTCAGTACTTC
-,-,TRBJ1-3,TRBV27,CASSLSLGNTIYF,TGTGCCAGCAGTTTATCGTTGGGAAACACCATATATTTT
-,-,TRBJ1-5,TRBV11-2,CASSFAGADQPQHF,TGTGCTAGCAGCTTCGCAGGAGCGGATCAGCCCCAGCATTTT
TRBD1,-,TRBJ2-2,TRBV18,CASSPPYRGRNTGELFF,TGTGCCAGCTCACCACCCTACAGGGGGCGGAACACCGGGGAGCTGTTTTTT
TRBD2,-,TRBJ2-1,TRBV6-6,CASSKGLAGSYNEQFF,TGTGCCAGCAGTAAGGGACTAGCGGGTTCCTACAATGAGCAGTTCTTC
-,-,TRBJ2-1,TRBV5-6,CASSAGPRGIYNEQFF,TGTGCCAGCAGCGCGGGACCCCGAGGGATATACAATGAGCAGTTCTTC
-,-,TRBJ1-2,TRBV5-1,CASSIVGVGVFGGYTF,TGCGCCAGCTCAATCGTCGGTGTCGGGGTATTTGGGGGCTACACCTTC
-,-,TRBJ2-1,TRBV9,CASSQGGSSYNEQFF,TGTGCCAGCAGCCAGGGGGGGAGCTCCTACAATGAGCAGTTCTTC
-,-,TRBJ1-2,TRBV19,CASSIPSHYGYTF,TGTGCCAGTAGTATCCCCAGCCACTATGGCTACACCTTC
TRBD2,-,TRBJ2-1,TRBV6-5,CASSYSAGALGNEQFF,TGTGCCAGCAGTTACTCCGCGGGAGCCCTTGGTAATGAGCAGTTCTTC
TRBD2,-,TRBJ2-7,TRBV5-1,CASSFYLAGSSRYEQYF,TGCGCCAGCAGCTTCTATCTAGCGGGGAGCTCGCGCTACGAGCAGTACTTC
-,-,TRBJ2-5,TRBV11-2,CASSSPGGLKEETQYF,TGTGCCAGCAGCTCCCCCGGGGGACTTAAAGAAGAGACCCAGTACTTC
TRBD2,once,TRBJ2-1,TRBV9,CASSPTSGGSYNEQFF,TGTGCCAGCAGCCCCACATCGGGAGGTTCCTACAATGAGCAGTTCTTC
-,few,TRBJ1-1,TRBV7-9,CASSLQAANTEAFF,TGTGCCAGCAGCTTACAGGCCGCGAACACTGAAGCTTTCTTT
-,-,TRBJ2-1,TRBV7-2,CASSWGRGLNEQFF,TGTGCCAGCAGCTGGGGGCGGGGGCTCAATGAGCAGTTCTTC